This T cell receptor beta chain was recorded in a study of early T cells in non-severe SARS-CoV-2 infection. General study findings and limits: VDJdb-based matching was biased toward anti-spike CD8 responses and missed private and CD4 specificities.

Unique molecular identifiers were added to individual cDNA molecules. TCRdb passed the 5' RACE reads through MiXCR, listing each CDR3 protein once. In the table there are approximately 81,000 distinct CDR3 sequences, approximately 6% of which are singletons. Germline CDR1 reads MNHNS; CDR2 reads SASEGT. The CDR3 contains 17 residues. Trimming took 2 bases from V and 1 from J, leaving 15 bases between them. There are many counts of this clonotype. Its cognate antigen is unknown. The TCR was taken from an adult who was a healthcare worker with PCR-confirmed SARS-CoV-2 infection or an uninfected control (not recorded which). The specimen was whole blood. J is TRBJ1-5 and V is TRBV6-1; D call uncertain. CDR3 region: CASSEKLGGGSNQPQHF. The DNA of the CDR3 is TGTGCCAGCAGTGAAAAGCTGGGCGGAGGGAGCAATCAGCCCCAGCATTTT.